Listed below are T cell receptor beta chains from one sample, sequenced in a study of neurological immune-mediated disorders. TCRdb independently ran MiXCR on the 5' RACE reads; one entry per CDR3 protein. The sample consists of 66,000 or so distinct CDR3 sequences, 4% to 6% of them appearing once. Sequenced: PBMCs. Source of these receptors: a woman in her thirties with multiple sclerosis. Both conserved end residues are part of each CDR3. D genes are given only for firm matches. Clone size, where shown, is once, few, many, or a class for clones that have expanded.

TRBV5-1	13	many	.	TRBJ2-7	CASSLQGPYEQYF	TGTGCCAGCAGTTTACAAGGACCCTACGAGCAGTACTTC
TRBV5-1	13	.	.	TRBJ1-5	CASSLGPDQPQNF	TGCGCCAGCAGCTTGGGCCCCGATCAGCCCCAGAATTTT
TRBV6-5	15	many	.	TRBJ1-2	CASSVNVEGSRGYTF	TGTGCCAGCAGTGTTAACGTCGAGGGGTCGCGGGGCTACACCTTC
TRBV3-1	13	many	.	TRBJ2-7	CASSQDHSYEQYF	TGTGCCAGCAGCCAAGATCACAGCTACGAGCAGTACTTC
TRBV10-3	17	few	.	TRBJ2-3	CAISESQGTLSTDTQYF	TGTGCCATCAGTGAGTCGCAAGGGACTTTAAGCACAGATACGCAGTATTTT
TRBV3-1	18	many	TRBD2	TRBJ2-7	CASSQEGISGGAGYEQYF	TGTGCCAGCAGCCAAGAAGGTATTAGCGGGGGGGCCGGTTACGAGCAGTACTTC
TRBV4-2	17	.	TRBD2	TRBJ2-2	CASSQASGTANTGELFF	TGTGCCAGCAGCCAAGCTAGCGGCACCGCGAACACCGGGGAGCTGTTTTTT
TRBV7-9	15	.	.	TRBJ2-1	CASSSTDKGSGEQFF	TGTGCCAGCAGCTCCACCGACAAAGGGAGCGGTGAGCAGTTCTTC
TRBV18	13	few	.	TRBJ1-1	CASSPEQVRGAFF	TGTGCCAGCTCACCAGAGCAGGTCAGAGGAGCTTTCTTT
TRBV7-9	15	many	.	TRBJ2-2	CASSITDRNTGELFF	TGTGCCAGCAGTATAACGGACAGGAACACCGGGGAGCTGTTTTTT
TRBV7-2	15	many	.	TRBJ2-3	CASSSDRGRADTQYF	TGTGCCAGCAGCTCGGATCGAGGACGGGCAGATACGCAGTATTTT
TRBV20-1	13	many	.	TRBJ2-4	CSARATAKNIQYF	TGCAGTGCTAGAGCCACGGCCAAAAACATTCAGTACTTC
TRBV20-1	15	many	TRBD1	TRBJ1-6	CSASAGTGGDSPLHF	TGCAGTGCTAGCGCTGGGACAGGGGGGGATTCACCCCTCCACTTT
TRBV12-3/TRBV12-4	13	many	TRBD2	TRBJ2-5	CASSLEGGETQYF	TGTGCCAGCAGTTTAGAGGGAGGGGAGACCCAGTACTTC
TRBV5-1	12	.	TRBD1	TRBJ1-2	CASSWTGEGYTF	TGCGCCAGCAGCTGGACAGGGGAGGGCTACACCTTC
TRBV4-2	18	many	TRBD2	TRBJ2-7	CASSRTLAGGHPRGEQYF	TGTGCCAGCAGCCGTACACTAGCGGGGGGCCACCCGAGAGGCGAGCAGTACTTC
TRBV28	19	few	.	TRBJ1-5	CASSLRGKVSGDSNQPQNF	TGTGCCAGCAGTTTAAGGGGGAAGGTGTCAGGAGATAGCAATCAGCCCCAGAATTTT
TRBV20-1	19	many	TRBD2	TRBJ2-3	CSARDNRGIAGALTDTQYF	TGCAGTGCTAGAGATAATCGTGGAATAGCGGGGGCCCTAACAGATACGCAGTATTTT
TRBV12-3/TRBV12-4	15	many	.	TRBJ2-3	CANPSGPASTDTQYF	TGTGCCAACCCAAGCGGACCCGCTAGCACAGATACGCAGTATTTT
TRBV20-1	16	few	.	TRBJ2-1	CSARDLAASSYNEQFF	TGCAGTGCTAGAGATTTAGCGGCGAGCTCCTACAATGAGCAGTTCTTC
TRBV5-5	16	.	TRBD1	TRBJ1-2	CASSPDRGRLAYGYTF	TGTGCCAGCAGCCCGGACAGGGGCCGCCTCGCCTATGGCTACACCTTC
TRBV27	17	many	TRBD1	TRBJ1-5	CASSLWGGTGSNQPQNF	TGTGCCAGCAGTTTATGGGGAGGGACAGGCAGCAATCAGCCCCAGAATTTT
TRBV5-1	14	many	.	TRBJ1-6	CASSLLLAHSPLHF	TGCGCCAGCAGCTTGCTCCTCGCTCATTCACCCCTCCACTTT
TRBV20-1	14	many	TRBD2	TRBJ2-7	CSAGLAGGPYEQYF	TGCAGTGCTGGACTAGCGGGGGGGCCCTACGAGCAGTACTTC
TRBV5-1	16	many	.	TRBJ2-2	CASSWGVAGGTGELFF	TGCGCCAGCAGCTGGGGAGTTGCTGGTGGCACCGGGGAGCTGTTTTTT
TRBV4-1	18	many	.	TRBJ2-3	CASSQEGGGGRSTDTQYF	TGCGCCAGCAGCCAAGAGGGCGGCGGGGGCCGTAGCACAGATACGCAGTATTTT
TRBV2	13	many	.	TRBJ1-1	CASSVQPNTEAFF	TGTGCCAGCAGTGTACAGCCGAACACTGAAGCTTTCTTT
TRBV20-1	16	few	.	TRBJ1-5	CSARSLRAASNQPQNF	TGCAGTGCTAGATCCCTTAGGGCAGCCAGCAATCAGCCCCAGAATTTT
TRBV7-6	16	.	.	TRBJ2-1	CASSFYTTSSYNEQFF	TGTGCCAGCAGCTTCTACACCACGAGCTCCTACAATGAGCAGTTCTTC
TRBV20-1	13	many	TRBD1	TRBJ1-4	CSARGTGGEKLFF	TGCAGTGCTAGGGGGACAGGGGGTGAAAAACTGTTTTTT
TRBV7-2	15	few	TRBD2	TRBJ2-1	CASSQQRGAYNEQFF	TGTGCCAGCAGTCAACAGCGGGGGGCCTACAATGAGCAGTTCTTC
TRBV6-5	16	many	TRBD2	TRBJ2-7	CASSYLGGGGTYEQYF	TGTGCCAGCAGTTACCTGGGAGGCGGGGGGACCTACGAGCAGTACTTC
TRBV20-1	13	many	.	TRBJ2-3	CSARGAYTDTQYF	TGCAGTGCTCGTGGGGCGTACACAGATACGCAGTATTTT
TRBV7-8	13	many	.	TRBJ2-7	CASSLRATYEQYF	TGTGCCAGCAGCTTAAGGGCTACCTACGAGCAGTACTTC
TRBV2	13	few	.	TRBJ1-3	CASSELYGNTIYF	TGTGCCAGCAGTGAGCTCTATGGAAACACCATATATTTT
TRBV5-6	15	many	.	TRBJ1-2	CASSFRTVTNYGYTF	TGTGCCAGCAGCTTCCGGACAGTTACTAACTATGGCTACACCTTC
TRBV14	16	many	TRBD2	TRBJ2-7	CASSPRAGGRSYEQYF	TGTGCCAGCAGCCCGAGGGCGGGGGGTCGTTCCTACGAGCAGTACTTC
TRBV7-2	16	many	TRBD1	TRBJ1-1	CASSPWDRGGWAEAFF	TGTGCCAGCAGCCCTTGGGACAGGGGCGGTTGGGCTGAAGCTTTCTTT
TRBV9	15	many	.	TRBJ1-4	CASSVGGAREEKLFF	TGTGCCAGCAGCGTAGGAGGGGCGCGGGAAGAAAAACTGTTTTTT
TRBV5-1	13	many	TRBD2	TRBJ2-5	CASSFQGGETQYF	TGCGCCAGCAGCTTCCAGGGAGGGGAGACCCAGTACTTC
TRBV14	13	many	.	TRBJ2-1	CASSRSSYNEQFF	TGTGCCAGCAGCCGAAGCTCCTACAATGAGCAGTTCTTC